Listed below are T cell receptor beta chains from one sample, sequenced in a study of molecular identifiers for immune sequencing clone quantification. MiXCR, run by TCRdb on the PCR reads, gives a single entry per CDR3 protein. The table has hundreds of thousands of distinct CDR3 sequences, over 25% seen once. Material: naive CD8+ T cells from blood, with Jurkat cell RNA spiked in. All receptors derive from a human donor in good health. Some libraries in this study had Jurkat cell RNA spiked in. Each CDR3 is given with its conserved first and last residue. D genes are given only for firm matches. Not all rows give a size; the values are once, few, many and, for expanded clones, a class.

CDR3 length	D gene	clone size	V gene	J gene	CDR3 protein	CDR3 DNA
19	TRBD2	few	TRBV30	TRBJ2-1	CAWSVWRFRTSSRSNEQFF	TGTGCCTGGAGTGTATGGCGTTTCAGGACTAGCTCGCGGAGCAATGAGCAGTTCTTC
12	NA	many	TRBV6-2/TRBV6-3	TRBJ2-7	CASSSVVLEQYF	TGTGCCAGCAGTTCTGTGGTTTTGGAGCAGTACTTC
15	NA	NA	TRBV7-6	TRBJ2-1	CASSLSVRGEWEQFF	TGTGCCAGCAGCTTATCCGTCAGGGGGGAATGGGAGCAGTTCTTC
15	TRBD2	many	TRBV19	TRBJ2-7	CASSVTSGLSYEQYF	TGTGCCAGTAGTGTAACTAGCGGATTGTCCTACGAGCAGTACTTC
14	NA	many	TRBV24-1	TRBJ2-1	CATSGKGQTNEQFF	TGTGCCACCAGTGGTAAAGGACAGACCAATGAGCAGTTCTTC
12	TRBD2	NA	TRBV9	TRBJ2-4	CASSVGGGLQYF	TGTGCCAGCAGCGTAGGGGGAGGGCTTCAGTACTTC
17	TRBD1	few	TRBV20-1	TRBJ2-5	CSARDLDRGTLQETQYF	TGCAGTGCTAGAGATCTAGACAGGGGGACACTACAAGAGACCCAGTACTTC
14	TRBD2	many	TRBV5-4	TRBJ2-7	CASSEGLAGHEQYF	TGTGCCAGCAGCGAGGGACTAGCGGGTCACGAGCAGTACTTC
15	TRBD1	many	TRBV6-1	TRBJ1-1	CASSEDGTGRTEAFF	TGTGCCAGCAGTGAAGATGGGACAGGAAGAACTGAAGCTTTCTTT
14	NA	few	TRBV7-9	TRBJ1-2	CASSPDSVAYGYTF	TGTGCCAGCAGCCCGGACAGCGTCGCCTATGGCTACACCTTC
16	NA	few	TRBV4-3	TRBJ1-2	CASSQEGAGDPYGYTF	TGCGCCAGCAGCCAAGAAGGGGCAGGGGACCCCTATGGCTACACCTTC
14	TRBD2	few	TRBV20-1	TRBJ2-7	CSATGTSGPYEQYF	TGCAGTGCTACCGGGACTAGCGGACCCTACGAGCAGTACTTC
14	NA	NA	TRBV24-1	TRBJ2-1	CATSDPGLANEQFF	TGTGCCACCAGTGATCCCGGGCTAGCAAATGAGCAGTTCTTC
15	NA	many	TRBV7-2	TRBJ2-3	CASSLDPTFTDTQYF	TGTGCCAGCAGCTTAGATCCTACTTTCACAGATACGCAGTATTTT
15	TRBD2	few	TRBV5-6	TRBJ2-7	CASSLVAGASLEQYF	TGTGCCAGCAGCTTGGTGGCGGGAGCCTCCTTGGAGCAGTACTTC
14	TRBD1	many	TRBV4-3	TRBJ2-3	CASSQGTGLDTQYF	TGCGCCAGCAGCCAGGGGACAGGGTTAGATACGCAGTATTTT
13	NA	many	TRBV7-9	TRBJ1-1	CASSYPENTEAFF	TGTGCCAGCAGCTATCCAGAGAACACTGAAGCTTTCTTT
17	TRBD2	NA	TRBV19	TRBJ2-3	CASSNRTSGGITDTQYF	TGTGCCAGTAGCAATAGGACTAGCGGGGGGATCACAGATACGCAGTATTTT
17	TRBD2	few	TRBV4-1	TRBJ2-7	CASSQDPPRGGFYEQYF	TGCGCCAGCAGCCAAGACCCCCCGCGGGGGGGCTTCTACGAGCAGTACTTC
14	TRBD2	NA	TRBV4-3	TRBJ2-3	CASSPELAWDTQYF	TGCGCCAGCAGCCCAGAACTAGCGTGGGATACGCAGTATTTT
14	TRBD1	NA	TRBV4-1	TRBJ1-2	CASSQATGVSGYTF	TGCGCCAGCAGCCAGGCTACAGGGGTTAGTGGCTACACCTTC
18	TRBD2	NA	TRBV11-1	TRBJ2-3	CASSLDGLAGRMSDTQYF	TGTGCCAGCAGCTTAGATGGTCTAGCGGGACGCATGTCAGATACGCAGTATTTT
13	TRBD1	many	TRBV30	TRBJ2-7	CAWSVQGGDEQYF	TGTGCCTGGAGTGTACAGGGGGGCGACGAGCAGTACTTC
18	NA	NA	TRBV6-2/TRBV6-3	TRBJ1-6	CASSYLRQESSYNSPLHF	TGTGCCAGCAGTTACCTCCGCCAGGAGAGCTCCTATAATTCACCCCTCCACTTT
14	NA	many	TRBV5-5	TRBJ1-1	CASSLAEGTLLAFF	TGTGCCAGCAGCTTGGCGGAAGGAACCCTCTTGGCTTTCTTT
13	NA	many	TRBV6-5	TRBJ2-7	CASSYQGSNEQYF	TGTGCCAGCAGTTACCAGGGGTCCAACGAGCAGTACTTC
13	NA	many	TRBV28	TRBJ1-1	CASSLQGISEAFF	TGTGCCAGCAGTTTACAGGGGATCTCTGAAGCTTTCTTT
14	NA	NA	TRBV29-1	TRBJ1-5	CSVEEVRYNQPQHF	TGCAGCGTTGAAGAGGTAAGGTACAATCAGCCCCAGCATTTT
13	NA	many	TRBV7-9	TRBJ1-1	CASSPPLNTEAFF	TGTGCCAGCAGCCCGCCCTTGAACACTGAAGCTTTCTTT
15	NA	NA	TRBV11-2	TRBJ2-1	CASTWTLSEDNEQFF	TGTGCCAGCACGTGGACCCTCTCGGAAGACAATGAGCAGTTCTTC
13	NA	many	TRBV5-5	TRBJ2-3	CASSLEPSDTQYF	TGTGCCAGCAGCTTGGAACCTTCAGATACGCAGTATTTT
14	NA	few	TRBV7-6	TRBJ1-2	CASSSGPGDHGYTF	TGTGCCAGCAGCTCGGGACCAGGGGACCATGGCTACACCTTC
15	NA	many	TRBV28	TRBJ2-3	CASSLSSPSTDTQYF	TGTGCCAGCAGTTTATCTAGTCCGTCCACAGATACGCAGTATTTT
14	TRBD1	NA	TRBV20-1	TRBJ2-2	CSATGQPYTGELFF	TGCAGTGCCACGGGACAGCCATACACCGGGGAGCTGTTTTTT
15	NA	many	TRBV4-2	TRBJ1-6	CASSQDRVASSPLHF	TGTGCCAGCAGCCAAGATCGGGTAGCGAGTTCACCCCTCCACTTT
15	NA	few	TRBV9	TRBJ2-2	CASSPTAGGTGELFF	TGTGCCAGCAGTCCCACGGCCGGGGGCACCGGGGAGCTGTTTTTT
12	NA	few	TRBV27	TRBJ2-3	CASFSNTDTQYF	TGTGCCAGCTTCTCAAACACAGATACGCAGTATTTT
15	TRBD1	many	TRBV12-3/TRBV12-4	TRBJ2-1	CASSFSFGQGYEQFF	TGTGCCAGCAGTTTCTCTTTCGGACAGGGTTATGAGCAGTTCTTC
14	NA	NA	TRBV7-9	TRBJ2-7	CASSSSPGLYEQYF	TGTGCCAGCAGCTCCTCCCCGGGTCTTTACGAGCAGTACTTC
18	TRBD2	many	TRBV7-6	TRBJ2-3	CASSFRTSGGASTDTQYF	TGTGCCAGCAGCTTCAGGACTAGCGGGGGGGCTAGCACAGATACGCAGTATTTT
16	TRBD1	NA	TRBV6-2/TRBV6-3	TRBJ2-5	CASSYSVGTGMETQYF	TGTGCCAGCAGTTACTCTGTGGGGACAGGGATGGAGACCCAGTACTTC
12	NA	many	TRBV6-6	TRBJ2-7	CASGGEVYEQYF	TGTGCCAGCGGAGGGGAGGTGTACGAGCAGTACTTC
13	NA	many	TRBV24-1	TRBJ2-1	CATSDLSHDEQFF	TGTGCCACCAGTGATTTGTCACACGATGAGCAGTTCTTC